A selection of T cell receptor beta chains follows, all from one sample in a study of CD8+ T cells in alopecia areata. Repertoires were generated with immunoSEQ multiplex PCR, while TCRdb's copy carries only in-frame clones and drops some. The table shows 150,000 to 200,000 clones, with about 66% occurring only once. Sequenced material: CD8+ T cells sorted from blood, taken at week 0. The receptors were sampled from a human donor with alopecia areata. Both conserved end residues are part of each CDR3. D genes are given only for firm matches.

V gene: TRBV27
J gene: TRBJ2-1
D gene: TRBD2
CDR3 protein: CASRSGVSYNEQFF

V gene: TRBV6-5
J gene: TRBJ2-2
D gene: NA
CDR3 protein: CASSYSGDAGELFF

V gene: TRBV29-1
J gene: TRBJ1-3
D gene: TRBD1
CDR3 protein: CSVETGAGNTIYF

V gene: TRBV30
J gene: TRBJ2-5
D gene: TRBD2
CDR3 protein: CAWSGCGGDKETQYF

V gene: TRBV9
J gene: TRBJ2-3
D gene: TRBD1
CDR3 protein: CASKGTGSTDTQYF

V gene: TRBV7-6
J gene: TRBJ1-1
D gene: NA
CDR3 protein: CASSLTTNTEAFF

V gene: TRBV5-1
J gene: TRBJ2-2
D gene: NA
CDR3 protein: CASSSPLTNTGELFF

V gene: TRBV30
J gene: TRBJ1-5
D gene: TRBD1
CDR3 protein: CAWRGQGDPLNQPQHF

V gene: TRBV13
J gene: TRBJ2-7
D gene: TRBD2
CDR3 protein: CASSPRLAGGSEQYF

V gene: TRBV5-1
J gene: TRBJ2-7
D gene: TRBD1
CDR3 protein: CASSYGGRTGQESYEQYF

V gene: TRBV30
J gene: TRBJ1-2
D gene: NA
CDR3 protein: CACLGAPNYGYTF

V gene: TRBV9
J gene: TRBJ1-3
D gene: NA
CDR3 protein: CASTLGGSGNTIYF

V gene: TRBV13
J gene: TRBJ2-1
D gene: NA
CDR3 protein: CASSLVRGSSYNEQFF

V gene: TRBV4-2
J gene: TRBJ2-1
D gene: TRBD2
CDR3 protein: CASSQGGLASSYNEQFF

V gene: TRBV29-1
J gene: TRBJ2-7
D gene: TRBD2
CDR3 protein: CSVEGRGTTPYEQYF

V gene: TRBV11-2
J gene: TRBJ2-1
D gene: NA
CDR3 protein: CASSLESSYNEQFF

V gene: TRBV29-1
J gene: TRBJ2-7
D gene: TRBD1
CDR3 protein: CSVRTGIDEQYF

V gene: TRBV29-1
J gene: NA
D gene: NA
CDR3 protein: CSVEAGNEQYF

V gene: TRBV19
J gene: TRBJ1-2
D gene: NA
CDR3 protein: CASSAPGSGQTNYGYTF

V gene: TRBV5-6
J gene: TRBJ2-3
D gene: NA
CDR3 protein: CASSLSGLLSTDTQYF

V gene: TRBV29-1
J gene: TRBJ1-1
D gene: NA
CDR3 protein: CSAARLNTEAFF

V gene: TRBV9
J gene: TRBJ1-1
D gene: NA
CDR3 protein: CASSVGLFENTEAFF

V gene: TRBV18
J gene: TRBJ2-7
D gene: NA
CDR3 protein: CASSPGLYEQYF

V gene: TRBV6-1
J gene: TRBJ1-2
D gene: NA
CDR3 protein: CASSELRVYGYTF

V gene: TRBV6-5
J gene: TRBJ2-2
D gene: NA
CDR3 protein: CASISTGELFF

V gene: TRBV13
J gene: TRBJ2-7
D gene: TRBD1
CDR3 protein: CASSTRDSTYEQYF

V gene: TRBV19
J gene: TRBJ2-1
D gene: TRBD2
CDR3 protein: CASSGGSLFNEQFF

V gene: TRBV11-2
J gene: TRBJ1-5
D gene: TRBD1
CDR3 protein: CASSLGQGSQPQHF

V gene: TRBV7-2
J gene: TRBJ2-5
D gene: TRBD2
CDR3 protein: CASSAYYGGAAETQYF

V gene: TRBV27
J gene: TRBJ2-2
D gene: TRBD1
CDR3 protein: CASRDRQGSGELFF

V gene: TRBV14
J gene: TRBJ2-5
D gene: NA
CDR3 protein: CASSQDDSERETQYF

V gene: TRBV30
J gene: TRBJ1-2
D gene: TRBD1
CDR3 protein: CAWSLFWDRGEGYYGYTF

V gene: TRBV30
J gene: TRBJ2-7
D gene: NA
CDR3 protein: CAWSVGSTYYEQYF

V gene: TRBV27
J gene: TRBJ2-5
D gene: NA
CDR3 protein: CASSPRGARQETQYF

V gene: TRBV30
J gene: TRBJ1-5
D gene: NA
CDR3 protein: CAWNGVSNQPQHF

V gene: TRBV4-2
J gene: TRBJ2-7
D gene: TRBD2
CDR3 protein: CASSQTRTRLAGAYEQYF

V gene: TRBV9
J gene: TRBJ2-7
D gene: NA
CDR3 protein: CASSVGVSYEQYF

V gene: TRBV27
J gene: TRBJ2-2
D gene: NA
CDR3 protein: CASTNTGELFF

V gene: TRBV29-1
J gene: TRBJ2-3
D gene: TRBD1
CDR3 protein: CSVEDRQGTSTDTQYF

V gene: TRBV5-6
J gene: TRBJ2-7
D gene: NA
CDR3 protein: CASSWGGGTNF

V gene: TRBV29-1
J gene: TRBJ2-5
D gene: NA
CDR3 protein: CSVEDVAGQETQYF

V gene: TRBV29-1
J gene: TRBJ2-7
D gene: NA
CDR3 protein: CSARTETYEQYF

V gene: TRBV7-9
J gene: TRBJ1-2
D gene: NA
CDR3 protein: CASSFVERTYGYTF